One sample yielded the 10 T cell receptor beta chains listed below, sequenced in a study of blood T cells in healthy people across ages. A second PCR of about 7 to 12 cycles used a sample-barcoded 5' primer and a J-beta primer mix. Using its own MiXCR run on the 5' RACE reads, TCRdb lists one record per CDR3 protein. Of roughly 1.5 million distinct CDR3 sequences detected, less than 45% appear once; the ten largest clones hold more than 4%. Sample: blood. Receptors originate from a woman younger than 35 in good health.

This clonotype came up once. V gene TRBV6-1 combines with J gene TRBJ2-1; 11 positions agree with TRBD1. This CDR3 has 15 residues. The germline V gene has CDR1 MNHNS and CDR2 SASEGT. V dropped 4 bases and J dropped 10; count of bases not matched to a gene: 9. For the CDR3, the DNA is TGTGCCAGCAGTGGCGAGGGACAGGGGGAAAACGAGCAGTTCTTC. Translated: CASSGEGQGENEQFF.

This clonotype has only a few counts. The chain recombines TRBV7-9 with TRBJ2-5; D possibly corresponds to TRBD1 (6 bases). Matching the DNA end better, TRBJ2-7 makes the J call doubtful. The CDR3 totals 14 residues. Germline V gives CDR1 SEHNR, CDR2 FQNEAQ (reference sequence). The CDR3 DNA reads as TGTGCCAGCAGCTTAGGACAGGTTCCCCTCGAGCAGTACTTC. Its translation is CASSLGQVPLEQYF.

This clonotype has just a few counts. This rearrangement joins TRBV15 to TRBJ1-2; D is ambiguous. Germline V lookup: CDR1 LNHNV, CDR2 YYDKDF (reference sequence). The CDR3 consists of 14 residues. V gave up 1 base and J gave up 3 bases, with 9 bases separating them. CDR3 nucleotide sequence: TGTGCCACCAGCAGAGGCGGCACGGACTATGGCTACACCTTC. It translates to CATSRGGTDYGYTF.

The V and J genes are TRBV6-5 and TRBJ2-7; D is ambiguous. Germline CDR1 reads MNHEY; CDR2 reads SVGAGI. This CDR3 is 14 amino acids long. Trimming removed 6 bases at V and 3 bases at J, with 15 bases between. The CDR3 region is CASSSYGFGYEQYF. CDR3 in DNA: TGTGCCAGCAGCTCCTATGGTTTCGGCTACGAGCAGTACTTC.

The V call is TRBV7-3, the J call TRBJ2-3; 7 bases are shared with TRBD2. CDR3 size: 16 residues. Germline CDR1 reads SGHTA; CDR2 reads FQGTGA. V lost 5 bases and J lost 3; bases outside the gene matches: 11. The CDR3 reads CASSPYGGEGTDTQYF. The CDR3 region has the DNA TGTGCCAGCAGCCCTTATGGGGGGGAAGGTACAGATACGCAGTATTTT.

The J gene is TRBJ2-5, the V gene TRBV10-3; 9 positions match TRBD1. Germline trimming cut 0 bases from V and 2 bases from J; bases unmatched to any gene: 7. CDR1 ENHRY and CDR2 SYGVKD come from the germline V gene. CDR3 length: 17 amino acids. In DNA, the CDR3 is TGTGCCATCAGTGAGTCGAAGGGACAGGGAAATCAAGAGACCCAGTACTTC. Its translation is CAISESKGQGNQETQYF.

This clonotype showed up just a few times. The chain carries TRBV29-1 and TRBJ1-5, with D uncertain. The V gene lost 8 bases and the J gene lost 0 bases, with 14 bases spanning the gap. Germline values: CDR1 SQVTM, CDR2 ANQGSEA. The CDR3 extends over 14 amino acids. The CDR3 reads CSPSHGDSNQPQHF. The CDR3 bases are TGCAGCCCCTCCCACGGGGATAGCAATCAGCCCCAGCATTTT.

The chain links TRBV9 to TRBJ1-2; D not resolved. The V end was cut by 7 bases, the J end by 0 bases, with 13 bases between. This CDR3 region has 14 residues. Germline CDR1 reads SGDLS; CDR2 reads YYNGEE. The CDR3 coding sequence is TGTGCCAGCTCTCGGGGAGGAGCTAACTATGGCTACACCTTC. Its protein is CASSRGGANYGYTF. Looking up the rest from reference TRBV9 and TRBJ1-2 gives the full variable domain: DSGVTQTPKHLITATGQRVTLRCSPRSGDLSVYWYQQSLDQGLQFLIQYYNGEERAKGNILERFSAQQFPDLHSELNLSSLELGDSALYFCASSRGGANYGYTFGSGTRLTVV.

This clonotype was counted only a few times. One end of the junction varies from germline; a read error may be responsible. The chain has TRBV7-7 and TRBJ2-2, with D unresolved. Per the germline V gene, CDR1 is SSHAT and CDR2 is FNYEAQ (reference sequence). This CDR3 comprises 14 residues. This CDR3 is CASSLRSNTGELFF. The CDR3 coding sequence is TGTGCTAGCAGCCTTCGTTCGAACACCGGGGAGCTGTTTTTT.

On this clonotype: A far larger clone lies a single base away; this is likely a read error. Here the CDR3 DNA reads TGTGCCGGCAGTGCTAGCGGCACAGATACGCAGTATTTT. Its translation: CAGSASGTDTQYF. V and J are TRBV6-6 and TRBJ2-3; weak D call: TRBD2 (6 bases). Germline CDR1 MNHNY, CDR2 SVGAGI (reference sequence). The CDR3 totals 13 residues.